This T cell receptor beta chain was recovered during a study of CD8+ T cells in alopecia areata. Study context: Severity scoring for treated patients was based on the percentage of affected scalp area. Points from the study as a whole: TCR sharing was clearer in mice than between patients, perhaps partly owing to patient HLA diversity. Scalp sequencing captures resident alphabeta T cells of normal skin too.

As to treatment: oral pan-JAK inhibitor, 5-10 mg twice daily. The researchers isolated CD4+ and CD8+ T cells from PBMCs by sorting. In each case, RNA was isolated and then reverse transcribed into cDNA as the sequencing template. TCRdb's table, derived via immunoSEQ multiplex PCR, lists solely in-frame clones and lacks some. The data show some 220,000 clones, under 60% seen once. V gave up 2 bases and J gave up 10 bases, with 18 bases separating them. CDR3 size: 15 residues. Germline lookup yields CDR1 SGHTA and CDR2 FQGNSA. This clone came up once. Its antigen remains unidentified. The rearrangement joins TRBV7-2 to TRBJ2-1, with D perhaps matching TRBD2 (5 bases). The starting material was CD4+ T cells sorted from blood, obtained at week 4, from a patient treated with tofacitinib. This sequence was found in a human donor with alopecia areata. This CDR3 is CASSLIGSGVREQFF. The DNA for the CDR3 is TGTGCCAGCAGCTTAATCGGTTCCGGGGTCAGAGAGCAGTTCTTC. The entire variable domain, with the rest obtained from reference TRBV7-2 and TRBJ2-1, is as follows: GAGVSQSPSNKVTEKGKDVELRCDPISGHTALYWYRQSLGQGLEFLIYFQGNSAPDKSGLPSDRFSAERTGGSVSTLTIQRTQQEDSAVYLCASSLIGSGVREQFFGPGTRLTVL.